These 26 T cell receptor beta chains came from one sample sequenced in a study of post-analysis software for immune sequencing data (dated by TCRdb to between 2014 and 2017). What the research found in general, with its limitations: About 5 TRBV segments, including TRBV5-6, TRBV5-1 and TRBV20-1, were significantly more frequent in patients than controls.

Library preparation was by PCR. The sequencing machine was an Illumina HiSeq 2500. Unique molecular identifiers were incorporated into TCR beta cDNA libraries to reduce PCR and sequencing biases. Clones were called with MiXCR by TCRdb after fastp trimmed the public reads at Q25, and only in-frame beta chains were retained. All rows with the same CDR3 protein become a single entry with the most common DNA and genes. The sample includes some 800,000 distinct CDR3 sequences, with about half observed a single time. Of the sample, just under 5% falls within the top ten clones. Which antigens these TCRs recognize remains unknown. The sample taken for sequencing was blood. The receptor source for this set is a girl aged 5-17 years with multiple sclerosis.

The genes are TRBV4-3 and TRBJ2-4; D unresolved. TRBJ2-7 matches the DNA end more closely, so the J call is doubtful. The length of the CDR3 is 15 residues. Germline CDR1 is LGHNA and CDR2 is YSLEER. CDR3 in amino acids: CASSQAHSYPYEQYF. CDR3 DNA: TGCGCCAGCAGCCAAGCTCACAGCTACCCCTACGAGCAGTACTTC.

The gene calls are TRBV10-3 and TRBJ2-3, with D hard to call. This CDR3 spans 16 amino acids. Per the germline V gene, CDR1 is ENHRY and CDR2 is SYGVKD. Trimming took 4 bases from V and 4 from J, leaving 18 bases between them. DNA of the CDR3: TGTGCCATCAGTGTAATTTCGGGCCCCGAATCAGATACGCAGTATTTT. Residues: CAISVISGPESDTQYF.

The chain links TRBV20-1 to TRBJ2-3; 7 bases are a match to TRBD2. The CDR3 has 17 amino acids. Germline loops: CDR1 DFQATT, CDR2 SNEGSKA (reference sequence). With 1 base clipped from V and 3 bases from J, the junction kept 13 bases outside the gene matches. The CDR3 DNA follows: TGCAGTGCTAGAGTTCTAGCGGAACTCCCAAGGACAGATACGCAGTATTTT. This sequence encodes CSARVLAELPRTDTQYF.

The V call is TRBV3-1, the J call TRBJ2-1; 10 bases are a match to TRBD2. The J segment lost 8 bases and the V segment lost 0 bases, leaving 4 bases of the junction unmatched. The CDR3 has 15 amino acids. Germline V lookup: CDR1 LGHDT, CDR2 YNNKEL (reference sequence). The CDR3 here is CASSQDGTSAYEQFF. The CDR3 DNA follows: TGTGCCAGCAGCCAAGACGGGACTAGCGCGTATGAGCAGTTCTTC.

The chain couples TRBV11-2 to TRBJ2-3; TRBD2 matches 8 bases. This CDR3 has 16 amino acids. V shed 4 bases, J shed 6 bases, and the junction held 12 bases outside the gene matches. CDR1 is SGHAT and CDR2 is FQNNGV in the germline V gene. CDR3 sequence (DNA): TGTGCCAGCAGCTACCCAGCGGGGGACTCAGCGGATACGCAGTATTTT. It is translated as CASSYPAGDSADTQYF.

The J gene is TRBJ1-2, the V gene TRBV10-3; TRBD1 matches at 9 bases. The CDR3 is 14 amino acids. Germline CDR1 reads ENHRY; CDR2 reads SYGVKD. With V trimmed by 7 bases and J by 4 bases, 7 bases remained unmatched. The CDR3 bases are TGTGCCATCACACAGGGGGCTAGAGGCTATGGCTACACCTTC. Protein sequence: CAITQGARGYGYTF.

The chain carries TRBV30 and TRBJ1-1; a weak D match, TRBD1 (5 bases). This CDR3 is built from 12 residues. Germline lookup yields CDR1 GTSNPN and CDR2 SVGIG (reference sequence). V was trimmed by 5 bases and J by 1 base, leaving 8 bases between them. CDR3: CAWGDGNTEAFF. The CDR3, as DNA: TGTGCCTGGGGGGACGGGAACACTGAAGCTTTCTTT.

The chain carries TRBV7-6 and TRBJ2-5; unclear D gene. Germline CDR1 is SGHVS and CDR2 is FNYEAQ. The CDR3 has 13 amino acids. Trimming left V 5 bases short and J 5 bases short, with 12 bases between. The chain's CDR3 is CASSPNPLETQYF. CDR3 sequence (DNA): TGTGCCAGCAGCCCGAACCCCCTGGAGACCCAGTACTTC.

The rearrangement joins TRBV6-5 to TRBJ1-3; the match to TRBD1 covers 7 bases. This CDR3 has 16 amino acids. V shed 2 bases and J 0 bases; nucleotides not matched to a gene: 4. In germline, CDR1 is MNHEY, CDR2 SVGAGI. The CDR3 nucleotides are TGTGCCAGCAGTTACGGGCCAGGGGGCTCTGGAAACACCATATATTTT. It translates to CASSYGPGGSGNTIYF.

Here the CDR3 reads CATSRDNNQETQYF. CDR3 nucleotide sequence: TGTGCCACCAGCAGGGACAATAACCAAGAGACCCAGTACTTC. The rearrangement uses TRBV15 and TRBJ2-5, with D tentatively TRBD1 (5 bases). The germline V gene encodes CDR1 LNHNV and CDR2 YYDKDF (reference sequence). CDR3 size: 14 residues. The V end was cut by 3 bases, the J end by 0 bases, with 8 bases between.

This clonotype was seen a handful of times. This rearrangement joins TRBV29-1 to TRBJ1-2, with a weak D call TRBD1 (5 bases). The V end lost 6 bases, the J end lost 4 bases, and 15 bases lay between the germline ends. The length of the CDR3 is 13 residues. The germline gives CDR1 SQVTM, CDR2 ANQGSEA. CDR3 in DNA: TGCAGCGTCCCGGGACGGAACTGCTATGGCTACACCTTC. Its protein product is CSVPGRNCYGYTF.

This rearrangement joins TRBV29-1 to TRBJ2-4, with D maybe TRBD2 (6 bases). The end of the DNA aligns better with TRBJ2-7, so the J call may be wrong. The germline V gene has CDR1 SQVTM and CDR2 ANQGSEA. The CDR3 is 16 residues long. The CDR3 DNA sequence: TGCAGCGTTGAACTTAGTCTTGGGGGAGGCGTGTACGAGCAGTACTTC. It yields the protein CSVELSLGGGVYEQYF.

The V call is TRBV3-1, the J call TRBJ2-2; no definite D call. Germline V lookup: CDR1 LGHDT, CDR2 YNNKEL (reference sequence). V lost 1 base and J lost 6, with 6 bases in between. This CDR3 spans 13 amino acids. The CDR3 loop reads CASSQAFPGELFF. CDR3 DNA: TGTGCCAGCAGCCAAGCATTCCCCGGGGAGCTGTTTTTT.

This rearrangement joins TRBV6-2 or TRBV6-3 to TRBJ1-2; no definite D call. The ends were cut back, 2 bases at V and 4 bases at J, with 17 bases in the middle. This CDR3 is built from 16 residues. The germline V gene encodes CDR1 MNHEY and CDR2 SVGEGT. DNA of the CDR3: TGTGCCAGCAGTTACGCTACGTTCGAGGGTGGCTATGGCTACACCTTC. Residues: CASSYATFEGGYGYTF.

This clonotype appeared a few times. The rearrangement joins TRBV20-1 to TRBJ2-4, with 10 positions matching TRBD2. TRBJ2-7 matches the DNA end more closely, so the J call is doubtful. The CDR3 is made up of 15 amino acids. Germline CDR1 and CDR2: DFQATT and SNEGSKA (reference sequence). CDR3 sequence: CSARGQGLALYEQYF. For the CDR3, the DNA is TGCAGTGCTAGAGGTCAGGGACTAGCGTTATACGAGCAGTACTTC.

V and J are TRBV7-2 and TRBJ1-6, with no clear D. The CDR3 loop spans 12 amino acids. CDR1 is SGHTA and CDR2 is FQGNSA in the germline V gene. V was shortened by 6 bases and J by 7 bases, with 7 bases between the two germline ends. CDR3 sequence: CASRPGNSPLHF. CDR3 bases: TGTGCCAGCAGACCCGGGAATTCACCCCTCCACTTT.

The J gene is TRBJ1-2, the V gene TRBV10-2, with 8 bases matching TRBD1. This CDR3 is built from 14 residues. Germline lookup yields CDR1 WSHSY and CDR2 SAAADI. V shed 6 bases and J 0 bases; nucleotides not matched to a gene: 3. CDR3 bases: TGCGCCAGCAGGGGACAGGCCTCTAACTATGGCTACACCTTC. Translating it yields CASRGQASNYGYTF.

The chain couples TRBV7-8 to TRBJ1-2, with D maybe TRBD1 (5 bases). The CDR3 loop spans 13 amino acids. The V gene's germline CDR1 is SGHVS and CDR2 FQNEAQ. Trimming removed 4 bases at V and 4 bases at J, with 10 bases between. CDR3 sequence reads: CASSWDGVYGYTF. CDR3 sequence (DNA): TGTGCCAGCAGCTGGGACGGGGTCTATGGCTACACCTTC.

The chain uses TRBV12-3 or TRBV12-4 and TRBJ2-2; tentatively, D is TRBD1 (6 bases). Between the trimmed V and J ends, which lost 6 bases and 5 bases, there was a span of 13 bases. This CDR3 comprises 14 residues. The chain's CDR3 is CASSAGTKTGELFF. In DNA form, the CDR3 reads TGTGCCAGCAGCGCCGGGACAAAAACCGGGGAGCTGTTTTTT.

V gene TRBV29-1 combines with J gene TRBJ2-7; TRBD1 might be the D (5 bases). Germline V gene sequence: CDR1 SQVTM, CDR2 ANQGSEA. This CDR3 has 13 residues. V lost 3 bases to trimming and J lost 3 bases, with 12 bases between them. The CDR3 nucleotides read TGCAGCGTTGATGGGCAGGGTAACTACGAGCAGTACTTC. Its protein is CSVDGQGNYEQYF.

The gene calls are TRBV20-1 and TRBJ2-7, with D maybe TRBD2 (6 bases). The CDR3 covers 12 residues. Trimming removed 3 bases at V and 5 bases at J, with 11 bases between. CDR1 DFQATT and CDR2 SNEGSKA come from the germline V gene (reference sequence). CDR3 in DNA: TGCAGTGCTAGGATTAGCGGCCACGAGCAGTACTTC. It translates to CSARISGHEQYF.

This sequence joins TRBV16 and TRBJ2-4; a possible D gene is TRBD2 (6 bases). The V end was cut by 5 bases, the J end by 0 bases, with 11 bases between. There are 15 residues in the CDR3. The germline gives CDR1 KGHSY, CDR2 FQNENV. CDR3: CASSGTDLAKNIQYF. The CDR3 coding sequence is TGTGCCAGCAGCGGGACTGATCTAGCCAAAAACATTCAGTACTTC.

The chain uses TRBV9 and TRBJ1-1; possibly TRBD1 for D (5 bases). CDR1 is SGDLS and CDR2 is YYNGEE in the germline V gene. Trimming shortened V by 0 bases and J by 6 bases, and 21 bases separated the two germline ends. The CDR3 consists of 17 residues. The CDR3 reads CASSVGVGAKRLAEAFF. CDR3 coding DNA: TGTGCCAGCAGCGTAGGAGTCGGGGCCAAGAGGTTGGCTGAAGCTTTCTTT.

V gene TRBV24-1 combines with J gene TRBJ1-2; 9 bases are a match to TRBD1. Germline V CDR1 and CDR2: KGHDR, SFDVKD. Trimming removed 3 bases from V and 6 bases from J; junction bases left unmatched: 1. The CDR3 consists of 13 residues. This CDR3 reads CATSDGTGNGYTF. CDR3 in DNA: TGTGCCACCAGTGATGGGACAGGGAATGGCTACACCTTC.

This clonotype was counted only a few times. Its ends do not fully match the called genes, so a read error is possible. V and J are TRBV7-7 and TRBJ2-5, with D tentatively TRBD1 or TRBD2 (7 bases each). CDR1 SSHAT and CDR2 FNYEAQ come from the germline V gene (reference sequence). CDR3 length: 15 residues. CDR3 in amino acids: CASSLGGTAQETQYF. The CDR3 DNA reads as TGTGCTAGCAGTTTGGGGGGGACAGCCCAAGAGACCCAGTACTTC. The full variable domain, rest sourced from reference TRBV7-7 and TRBJ2-5, is GAGVSQSPRYKVTKRGQDVTLRCDPISSHATLYWYQQALGQGPEFLTYFNYEAQPDKSGLPSDRFSAERPEGSISTLTIQRTEQRDSAMYRCASSLGGTAQETQYFGPGTRLLVL.

The gene calls are TRBV28 and TRBJ2-7; 9 bases match TRBD1. With 2 bases clipped from V and 5 bases from J, the junction kept 7 bases outside the gene matches. CDR1 is MDHEN and CDR2 is SYDVKM in the germline V gene. The CDR3 is 15 amino acids. The CDR3, as DNA: TGTGCCAGCAGTTTACCCGGGACAGGGTCTAACGAGCAGTACTTC. Protein: CASSLPGTGSNEQYF.